These 15 T cell receptor beta chains originate from one sample sequenced in a study of blood T cell repertoires in COVID-19. Only in-frame clones appear in the TCRdb table, and some are missing; sequencing was by immunoSEQ multiplex PCR. The sample contains approximately 230,000 clones, approximately 80% of which appear only once. Sequenced: peripheral blood. These receptors came from a man older than 75 with acute or convalescent COVID-19.

The chain has TRBV6-2 or TRBV6-3 and TRBJ1-5; a weak D match, TRBD1 (6 bases). There are 14 residues in the CDR3. In germline, CDR1 is MNHEY, CDR2 SVGEGT. The V gene lost 6 bases and the J gene lost 6 bases, with 15 bases spanning the gap. The CDR3 protein is CASSWTVRGQPQHF. For the CDR3, the DNA is TGTGCCAGCAGCTGGACAGTTAGGGGTCAGCCCCAGCATTTT.

The chain couples TRBV24-1 to TRBJ2-2, with D uncertain. The V and J ends lost 5 bases and 7 bases respectively, with 4 bases between them. CDR1 and CDR2 from the germline V gene are KGHDR and SFDVKD. This CDR3 has 11 amino acids. This CDR3 is CATSGSGELFF. The DNA of the CDR3 is TGTGCCACCAGTGGTAGCGGGGAGCTGTTTTTT.

V is TRBV28 and J is TRBJ2-7; 10 bases agree with TRBD1. This CDR3 region has 15 residues. The V gene's germline CDR1 is MDHEN and CDR2 SYDVKM. J gave up 5 bases and V 4 bases, and 8 bases lay outside the gene matches. The CDR3 reads CASSSPGQGSDEQYF. The CDR3 DNA follows: TGTGCCAGCAGTTCTCCGGGACAGGGGAGCGACGAGCAGTACTTC. The whole variable domain, filled in from reference TRBV28 and TRBJ2-7, reads DVKVTQSSRYLVKRTGEKVFLECVQDMDHENMFWYRQDPGLGLRLIYFSYDVKMKEKGDIPEGYSVSREKKERFSLILESASTNQTSMYLCASSSPGQGSDEQYFGPGTRLTVT.

The J gene is TRBJ2-7, the V gene TRBV30; 7 bases line up with TRBD2. Germline V gene lookup returns CDR1 GTSNPN and CDR2 SVGIG (reference sequence). J lost 7 bases, V lost 2 bases, and 8 bases had no gene match. The CDR3 covers 13 residues. This CDR3 is CAWSSAWGGEQYF. CDR3 bases: TGTGCCTGGAGTTCCGCATGGGGGGGAGAGCAGTACTTC.

The chain links TRBV21-1 to TRBJ2-3; TRBD2 is the table's D call and was not checked against the DNA. TRBV21-1 is given as a pseudogene. The CDR3 length is 20 residues. CDR3 amino acids: CASSTRLAGGSNPSTDTQYF. The CDR3 nucleotides are TGTGCCAGCAGCACCCGACTAGCGGGAGGGTCTAATCCTTCCACAGATACGCAGTATTTT.

The CDR3 sequence is CASSQSVQGNLVCQPQHF. CDR3 nucleotides: TGCGCCAGCAGTCAATCCGTACAGGGGAATCTAGTTTGTCAGCCCCAGCATTTT. The chain has TRBV23-1 and TRBJ1-5, with 7 bases that match TRBD1. TRBV23-1 belongs to the ORF category, with a function that is uncertain. The trim removed 0 bases at V and 6 bases at J, leaving 14 bases unmatched. The CDR3 length is 18 residues.

As DNA, the CDR3 is TGTGCCAGCAGTCCGGCCGGGGTTTATGGCTACACCTTC. The encoded protein is CASSPAGVYGYTF. The V gene is TRBV6-2 or TRBV6-3, the J gene TRBJ1-2; D gene unclear. V dropped 5 bases and J dropped 5 bases, with 12 bases sitting between them. The germline V gene has CDR1 MNHEY and CDR2 SVGEGT. The length of the CDR3 is 13 residues.

This clone appeared once. This chain links TRBV3-1 (or the pseudogene TRBV3-2) with TRBJ1-1; 9 positions agree with TRBD1. From germline, CDR1 is LGHDT and CDR2 YNNKEL (reference sequence). The ends lost 0 bases at V and 3 bases at J; junction bases unmatched: 2. The CDR3 is 15 amino acids. Written as DNA, the CDR3 is TGTGCCAGCAGCCAAGATAACAGGGGGCACACTGAAGCTTTCTTT. It codes for CASSQDNRGHTEAFF.

This chain joins TRBV19 and TRBJ2-5; TRBD2 matches at 12 bases. The junction had 17 bases not matched to a gene; V was cut back by 7 bases and J by 5 bases. The germline gives CDR1 LNHDA, CDR2 SQIVND (reference sequence). This CDR3 has 18 amino acids. CDR3 nucleotide sequence: TGTGCCAGTACCCCGACTAGCGGGAGAGTCAGTATTAGGGAGACCCAGTACTTC. Amino acid sequence: CASTPTSGRVSIRETQYF.

The CDR3 DNA follows: TGTGCCAGCAGCCTTATGTGGACAGTGCCTGGAAACACCATATATTTT. Translating it yields CASSLMWTVPGNTIYF. The genes are TRBV14 and TRBJ1-3, with D maybe TRBD1 (6 bases). The V gene's germline CDR1 is SGHDN and CDR2 FVKESK. CDR3 length: 16 residues. V was trimmed by 4 bases and J by 2 bases, leaving 15 bases between them.

In its sample, this clone was seen a few times. The chain carries TRBV5-1 and TRBJ2-7; maybe TRBD1 (6 bases). The CDR3 is 14 amino acids. Per germline, CDR1 SGHRS and CDR2 YFSETQ. Trimming stripped 4 bases from V and 2 bases from J, with 13 bases between. The chain's CDR3 is CASSQTGPPYEQYF. DNA of the CDR3: TGCGCCAGCAGCCAAACAGGGCCTCCCTACGAGCAGTACTTC.

The sample holds one count of this clone. This sequence joins TRBV3-1 (or the pseudogene TRBV3-2) and TRBJ1-1, with 7 bases lining up with TRBD1. This CDR3 comprises 15 residues. In germline, CDR1 is LGHDT, CDR2 YNNKEL (reference sequence). V was pared by 6 bases and J by 0 bases, with 7 bases of the junction left unmatched. CDR3 sequence: CASRQQGKMNTEAFF. CDR3 bases: TGTGCCAGCAGACAACAGGGGAAAATGAACACTGAAGCTTTCTTT.

This clone turned up a few times. J is TRBJ1-5 and V is TRBV2; TRBD1 matches 9 bases. V dropped 6 bases and J dropped 3; count of bases not matched to a gene: 6. Per the germline V gene, CDR1 is SNHLY and CDR2 is FYNNEI. The CDR3 is made up of 15 amino acids. CDR3 in DNA: TGTGCCAGCAGCCCGACAGGGGGATTCAATCAGCCCCAGCATTTT. Protein: CASSPTGGFNQPQHF. The complete variable domain, with remaining parts taken from reference TRBV2 and TRBJ1-5, reads EPEVTQTPSHQVTQMGQEVILRCVPISNHLYFYWYRQILGQKVEFLVSFYNNEISEKSEIFDDQFSVERPDGSNFTLKIRSTKLEDSAMYFCASSPTGGFNQPQHFGDGTRLSIL.

A few counts support this clone. The chain combines TRBV20-1 with TRBJ1-1; D possibly corresponds to TRBD1 (5 bases). This CDR3 has 10 residues. Germline V gene lookup returns CDR1 DFQATT and CDR2 SNEGSKA (reference sequence). Between the trimmed V and J ends, which lost 8 bases and 4 bases, there was a span of 8 bases. The CDR3 is CSHGGTEAFF. Here the CDR3 DNA reads TGCAGTCACGGGGGCACTGAAGCTTTCTTT.

The chain has TRBV2 and TRBJ2-2; 8 positions agree with TRBD1. This CDR3 region has 14 residues. From germline, CDR1 is SNHLY and CDR2 FYNNEI. V shed 6 bases, J shed 5 bases, and the junction held 5 bases outside the gene matches. As DNA, the CDR3 is TGTGCCAGCAGCGTACAGGGGGATACCGGGGAGCTGTTTTTT. It yields the protein CASSVQGDTGELFF.